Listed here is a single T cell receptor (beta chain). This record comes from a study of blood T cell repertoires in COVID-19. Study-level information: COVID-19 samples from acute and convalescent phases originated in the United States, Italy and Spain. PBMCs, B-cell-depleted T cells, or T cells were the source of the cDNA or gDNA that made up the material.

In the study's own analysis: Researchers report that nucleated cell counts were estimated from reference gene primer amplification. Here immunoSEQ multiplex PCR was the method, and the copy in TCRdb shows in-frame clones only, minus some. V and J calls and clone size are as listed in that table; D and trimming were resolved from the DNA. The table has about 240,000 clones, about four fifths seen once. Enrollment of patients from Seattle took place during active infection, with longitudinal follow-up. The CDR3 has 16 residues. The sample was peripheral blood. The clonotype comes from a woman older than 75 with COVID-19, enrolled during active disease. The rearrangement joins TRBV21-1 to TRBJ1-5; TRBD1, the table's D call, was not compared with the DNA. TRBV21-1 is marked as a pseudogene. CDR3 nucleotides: TGTGCCAGCAGCAAAGTATTGTTGGGCGCCAATCAGCCCCAGCATTTT. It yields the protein CASSKVLLGANQPQHF.